This TCR beta chain was captured by sequencing in a study of neurological immune-mediated disorders. Overall study findings and caveats: CDR3 amino acid sequences of expanded clones were not shared across subjects, a result suggesting private repertoires in all groups.

CDR1 is SGHRS and CDR2 is YFSETQ in the germline V gene. The CDR3 is 13 amino acids. Trimming left V 0 bases short and J 4 bases short, with 4 bases between. This clonotype was counted ten times or more. The antigen is not known. 5'RACE employing 10-nucleotide random UMIs yielded the cDNA. Sequencing runs each yielded over 180 million TCR-beta sequences from 15-18 subjects. Using its own MiXCR run on the 5' RACE reads, TCRdb lists one record per CDR3 protein. The sample records some 16,000 distinct CDR3 sequences, over 12% being singletons. The rearrangement uses TRBV5-1 and TRBJ2-2; D gene ambiguous. This receptor was identified in a man aged 55 to 70 with HTLV-1-associated myelopathy (HAM/TSP). Specimen: PBMCs. The CDR3 DNA is TGCGCCAGCAGCTTGGAGGTCACCGGGGAGCTGTTTTTT. Protein product: CASSLEVTGELFF.